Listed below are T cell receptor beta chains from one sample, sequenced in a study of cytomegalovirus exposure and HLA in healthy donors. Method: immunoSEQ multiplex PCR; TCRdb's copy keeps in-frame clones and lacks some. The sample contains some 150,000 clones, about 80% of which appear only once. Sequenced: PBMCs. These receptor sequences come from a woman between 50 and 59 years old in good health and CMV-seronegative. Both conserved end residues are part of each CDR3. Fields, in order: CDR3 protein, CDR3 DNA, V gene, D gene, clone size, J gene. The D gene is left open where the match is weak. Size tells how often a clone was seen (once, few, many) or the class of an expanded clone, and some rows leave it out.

CATSRVGGTGGNGYTF,TGTGCCACCAGCAGAGTCGGTGGGACAGGGGGGAATGGCTACACCTTC,TRBV15,TRBD1,.,TRBJ1-2
CAISVTSGSSYNEQFF,TGTGCCATCAGTGTCACTAGCGGAAGCTCCTACAATGAGCAGTTCTTC,TRBV10-3,TRBD2,.,TRBJ2-1
CASSFSGGIETQYF,TGTGCCAGCAGTTTTTCAGGGGGAATTGAGACCCAGTACTTC,TRBV28,TRBD1,.,TRBJ2-5
CASSLWQGDNEKLFF,TGTGCCAGCAGTTTATGGCAGGGGGATAATGAAAAACTGTTTTTT,TRBV28,TRBD1,.,TRBJ1-4
CASSLEATDSGNTIYF,TGTGCCAGCAGCTTAGAAGCCACCGACTCTGGAAACACCATATATTTT,TRBV11-3,.,.,TRBJ1-3
CASSEPGGHSTDTQYF,TGTGCCAGCAGTGAGCCCGGGGGGCATAGCACAGATACGCAGTATTTT,TRBV28,.,.,TRBJ2-3
CATGLAGSNEQFF,TGTGCCACCGGACTAGCGGGGTCCAATGAGCAGTTCTTC,TRBV7-8,TRBD2,.,TRBJ2-1
CASSFTSESSYEQYF,TGTGCCAGTAGTTTTACTAGTGAGAGCTCCTACGAGCAGTACTTC,TRBV19,.,once,TRBJ2-7
CANSLALAYEQYF,TGTGCCAACAGCTTGGCACTGGCCTACGAGCAGTACTTC,TRBV5-6,.,.,TRBJ2-7
CASTSLALTNYEQYF,TGTGCCAGCACCAGTTTGGCGCTAACAAACTACGAGCAGTACTTC,TRBV28,.,.,TRBJ2-7
CASSPNGVASGNTIYF,TGTGCCAGCAGCCCGAATGGAGTGGCCTCTGGAAACACCATATATTTT,TRBV9,.,.,TRBJ1-3
CATSRASGETQYF,TGTGCCACCAGCAGGGCCTCGGGGGAGACCCAGTACTTC,TRBV15,.,.,TRBJ2-5
CASSLGPLAGLNEQFF,TGTGCCAGCAGCTTAGGTCCACTAGCGGGGCTCAATGAGCAGTTCTTC,TRBV11-3,TRBD2,.,TRBJ2-1
CASSLDSARGEQYF,TGCGCCAGCAGCTTGGACTCGGCGCGGGGGGAGCAGTACTTC,TRBV5-1,TRBD2,.,TRBJ2-7
CASSTGGEFNGKLFF,TGTGCCAGCAGCACCGGGGGGGAGTTTAACGGAAAACTGTTTTTT,TRBV7-9,.,.,TRBJ1-4
CASTRLAVNTGELFF,TGTGCCAGCACACGACTAGCGGTTAACACCGGGGAGCTGTTTTTT,TRBV9,TRBD2,.,TRBJ2-2
CAISPTSGGYNEQFF,TGTGCCATCAGCCCTACTAGCGGGGGATACAATGAGCAGTTCTTC,TRBV10-3,TRBD2,.,TRBJ2-1
CASRAGTDSYEQYF,TGTGCCAGCAGGGCCGGGACAGATTCCTACGAGCAGTACTTC,TRBV6-5,TRBD1,.,TRBJ2-7
CASSYSPDEQYF,TGTGCCAGCAGTTACTCGCCGGACGAGCAGTACTTC,TRBV6-5,.,.,TRBJ2-7
CASSVYGGEGDTQYF,TGTGCCAGCAGCGTGTATGGCGGGGAGGGAGATACGCAGTATTTT,TRBV9,TRBD2,.,TRBJ2-3
CASSYPIISTNYGYTF,TGTGCCAGCAGTTACCCCATCATTAGCACTAACTATGGCTACACCTTC,TRBV6-6,.,.,TRBJ1-2
CASSLDRVNTIYF,TGTGCCAGCAGCTTGGACAGGGTAAACACCATATATTTT,TRBV5-6,.,.,TRBJ1-3
CASSSSPYNEQFF,TGTGCCAGTAGCTCGAGTCCCTACAATGAGCAGTTCTTC,TRBV19,.,.,TRBJ2-1
CASSFTGPTEAFF,TGTGCCAGCAGCTTCACAGGGCCCACTGAAGCTTTCTTT,TRBV11-2,.,few,TRBJ1-1
CASSPGTGKNTGELFF,TGTGCCAGCAGCCCCGGGACAGGGAAGAACACCGGGGAGCTGTTTTTT,TRBV11-2,TRBD1,.,TRBJ2-2
CASSVDEGRRGEAFF,TGTGCCAGCAGCGTAGACGAGGGCAGGAGGGGTGAAGCTTTCTTT,TRBV9,.,.,TRBJ1-1
CAISRAQGRADTQYF,TGTGCCATCAGTCGGGCTCAGGGTCGGGCAGATACGCAGTATTTT,TRBV10-3,.,.,TRBJ2-3
CASSYSQGETEAFF,TGTGCCAGCAGTTACTCCCAGGGGGAGACTGAAGCTTTCTTT,TRBV6-5,TRBD1,.,TRBJ1-1
CASSRTAGGTQYF,TGTGCCAGCAGCCGCACCGCGGGTGGTACCCAGTACTTC,TRBV11-3,.,once,TRBJ2-5
CASSLAGIYEQYF,TGTGCCAGCAGTTTGGCAGGGATATACGAGCAGTACTTC,TRBV28,.,.,TRBJ2-7
CASSPGGLARHEQYF,TGTGCCAGTAGTCCGGGGGGACTAGCGAGGCACGAGCAGTACTTC,TRBV19,TRBD2,.,TRBJ2-7
CASSSLETQYF,TGTGCCAGCTCATCCTTAGAGACCCAGTACTTC,TRBV18,.,.,TRBJ2-5
CASSLRAGGRVSDTQYF,TGCGCCAGCAGCCTCCGTGCGGGGGGGCGAGTTTCAGATACGCAGTATTTT,TRBV4-1,TRBD2,.,TRBJ2-3
CASDTSPGTPIGLQETQYF,TGTGCCAGCGACACCTCCCCCGGGACACCAATAGGATTACAAGAGACCCAGTACTTC,TRBV5-4,.,.,TRBJ2-5
CASTLGWQYNEQFF,TGTGCCAGCACCCTGGGCTGGCAATACAATGAGCAGTTCTTC,TRBV28,.,.,TRBJ2-1
CASSGPSRPGLAKETQYF,TGTGCCAGCAGCGGCCCCTCCCGTCCGGGACTAGCGAAGGAGACCCAGTACTTC,TRBV9,TRBD2,.,TRBJ2-5
CASSLDRQETQYF,TGCGCCAGCAGCTTGGACAGACAAGAGACCCAGTACTTC,TRBV5-1,.,few,TRBJ2-5
CASSLKTGGSYEQYF,TGTGCCAGCAGTTTAAAGACAGGGGGCTCCTACGAGCAGTACTTC,TRBV27,TRBD1,.,TRBJ2-7
CASDPRKVTGNTIYF,TGTGCTAGTGACCCCAGGAAGGTGACTGGAAACACCATATATTTT,TRBV12-5,.,.,TRBJ1-3
CASSQDPRDLGSGYTF,TGTGCCAGCAGCCAAGACCCGCGGGACCTGGGAAGTGGCTACACCTTC,TRBV4-2,.,.,TRBJ1-2